Included here is one T cell receptor beta chain sequence, with context. The target antigen is unknown. No cell sorting was done before RNA was extracted from the tissue. The record originates from a study of tumor and adjacent non-tumor tissue in lung cancer. Study as a whole: Samples averaged roughly 4.2 million productive TCRbeta reads each. Regarding the study as a whole: Patients with more diverse tumor TCRs had worse survival.

The CDR3 covers 13 residues. The germline V and J ends were trimmed by 4 bases and 8 bases, with 12 bases remaining between them. CDR1 and CDR2 (germline): MDHEN, SYDVKM. The library came from three nested PCR rounds adapted from ARM-PCR protocols. Each CDR3 protein is one row after TCRdb ran MiXCR on the multiplex PCR reads. The table lists approximately 150,000 distinct CDR3 sequences, about 71% of them singletons. Source material: lung tumor tissue. V and J are TRBV28 and TRBJ2-1; D is unresolved. This receptor was obtained from a man aged 55 to 69 with small cell lung cancer. This chain's CDR3 is CASSSPQQYEQFF. The CDR3 DNA follows: TGTGCCAGCAGTTCGCCCCAGCAGTATGAGCAGTTCTTC. The full variable domain, its missing parts supplied by reference TRBV28 and TRBJ2-1, is DVKVTQSSRYLVKRTGEKVFLECVQDMDHENMFWYRQDPGLGLRLIYFSYDVKMKEKGDIPEGYSVSREKKERFSLILESASTNQTSMYLCASSSPQQYEQFFGPGTRLTVL.